These 18 T cell receptor beta chains were sequenced from one sample in a study of regulatory T cells in long-lasting Graves disease (dated by TCRdb to about 2021). Explained via the paper, the time point label denotes: newly diagnosed GD, antithyroid drugs for less than 3 months. RNA was extracted from PBMCs in TRIzol for both TCR sequencing and RNA sequencing. To prepare the library, multiplex PCR was applied. Sequencing relied on an Illumina HiSeq 4000. CDR3 regions were amplified by Arm-PCR with iRepertoire HTBI primers to construct TCR beta libraries. TCRdb reprocessed the public reads (quality trimming at Q25 with fastp, clone calling with MiXCR) and kept in-frame beta chains. When rows share a CDR3 protein, they turn into one entry using the most common DNA and genes. This sample has about 420,000 distinct CDR3 sequences in its table, and over 15% of those were observed once. About 25% of the sample is held by the ten biggest clonotypes.

The data were also submitted as part of a second study, on T cells in Graves' hyperthyroidism and ophthalmopathy.

The specimen was peripheral blood mononuclear cells (PBMCs), collected at new diagnosis, from a patient treated with antithyroid drugs. Receptors originate from a woman between 18 and 30 years old with Graves disease. Donor details come from another sample of the same person, matched by shared clones.

There are a few counts of this clonotype. The gene calls are TRBV7-2 and TRBJ2-7; D may be TRBD1 (5 bases). V lost 1 base and J lost 2, with 9 bases in between. CDR3 length: 14 amino acids. Germline lookup yields CDR1 SGHTA and CDR2 FQGNSA. The CDR3 DNA follows: TGTGCCAGCAGCTTAGTGCTGGGGCCCTACGAGCAGTACTTC. Protein: CASSLVLGPYEQYF. The full variable domain, completed using reference TRBV7-2 and TRBJ2-7, is GAGVSQSPSNKVTEKGKDVELRCDPISGHTALYWYRQSLGQGLEFLIYFQGNSAPDKSGLPSDRFSAERTGGSVSTLTIQRTQQEDSAVYLCASSLVLGPYEQYFGPGTRLTVT.

About this clonotype: With a much larger clone just one base away, this may be a read error. The CDR3 here is CASSSQGAGTYAQYF. In DNA, the CDR3 is TGTGCCAGCAGCTCCCAAGGGGCAGGAACCTACGCGCAGTACTTC. The chain is built from TRBV7-9 and TRBJ2-7, with D possibly being TRBD1 (5 bases). Per germline, CDR1 SEHNR and CDR2 FQNEAQ (reference sequence). The length of the CDR3 is 15 residues.

Worth noting for this clonotype: It may be a read error: a sequence one base away is much more abundant. This chain connects TRBV24-1 to TRBJ2-4, with a tentative D call TRBD2 (7 bases). Deletions cut 4 bases from V and 13 bases from J, with 25 bases between. CDR1 and CDR2 from the germline V gene are KGHDR and SFDVKD. This CDR3 contains 16 residues. The CDR3 DNA sequence: TGTGCCACCAGTGACCCAGGACTAGGTGTACAGGGTGAGCAGTACTTC. Its translation is CATSDPGLGVQGEQYF.

The chain has TRBV19 and TRBJ2-6; either TRBD1 or TRBD2 may fit D (7 bases each). From germline, CDR1 is LNHDA and CDR2 SQIVND (reference sequence). V lost 5 bases to trimming and J lost 0 bases, with 11 bases between them. The CDR3 spans 16 residues. The CDR3 region has the DNA TGTGCCAGTAGTGCAGGGGGGGGCTCTGGGGCCAACGTCCTGACTTTC. It codes for CASSAGGGSGANVLTF.

CDR3 in amino acids: CASSSRTWRNYGYTF. CDR3 in DNA: TGTGCCAGCAGCTCCAGGACCTGGAGGAACTATGGCTACACCTTC. The chain is built from TRBV7-9 and TRBJ1-2; D not resolved. Trimming left V 4 bases short and J 2 bases short, with 14 bases between. The germline V gene has CDR1 SEHNR and CDR2 FQNEAQ (reference sequence). This CDR3 has 15 residues.

This clonotype showed up many times. The chain employs TRBV3-1 and TRBJ2-1, with D possibly TRBD2 on 5 matching bases. V gave up 1 base and J gave up 9 bases, with 7 bases separating them. Germline V gene lookup returns CDR1 LGHDT and CDR2 YNNKEL (reference sequence). The CDR3 runs to 12 residues. This CDR3 reads CASSQAEVEQFF. For the CDR3, the DNA is TGTGCCAGCAGCCAAGCGGAGGTTGAGCAGTTCTTC.

The chain links TRBV29-1 to TRBJ2-5; 10 nucleotides agree with TRBD2. Trimming removed 5 bases from V and 5 bases from J; junction bases left unmatched: 5. The CDR3 contains 13 residues. Germline CDR1 and CDR2: SQVTM and ANQGSEA. Here the CDR3 DNA reads TGCAGCGTTCTTAGCGGGAGGCAGGAGACCCAGTACTTC. Residues: CSVLSGRQETQYF.

This clonotype was seen many times. The chain carries TRBV20-1 and TRBJ2-5, with TRBD1 as a possible D gene (5 bases). Germline CDR1 reads DFQATT; CDR2 reads SNEGSKA (reference sequence). The CDR3 has 14 amino acids. V was trimmed by 0 bases and J by 3 bases, leaving 11 bases between them. DNA for the CDR3: TGCAGTGCTAGAGATGGAACCAGGGAAGAGACCCAGTACTTC. Translated: CSARDGTREETQYF.

This clonotype appeared many times. This chain joins TRBV20-1 and TRBJ2-1, with TRBD2 matching over 8 bases. V gave up 6 bases and J gave up 8 bases; unmatched junction bases: 15. The CDR3 is made up of 15 amino acids. Germline V CDR1 and CDR2: DFQATT, SNEGSKA (reference sequence). For the CDR3, the DNA is TGCAGTGCAATAAGAGGCAGCGGGAGCTGGGATGAGCAGTTCTTC. Encoded protein: CSAIRGSGSWDEQFF.

In this sample, this clonotype turned up many times. The chain has TRBV7-2 and TRBJ2-5; D is unresolved. The germline gives CDR1 SGHTA, CDR2 FQGNSA. V shed 1 base and J shed 1 base, with 7 bases lying between them. The CDR3 is 14 residues long. CDR3 coding DNA: TGTGCCAGCAGCTTAGACTGGGTCCAAGAGACCCAGTACTTC. This gives the protein CASSLDWVQETQYF. Using reference TRBV7-2 and TRBJ2-5 for the parts outside the CDR3, the full variable domain is GAGVSQSPSNKVTEKGKDVELRCDPISGHTALYWYRQSLGQGLEFLIYFQGNSAPDKSGLPSDRFSAERTGGSVSTLTIQRTQQEDSAVYLCASSLDWVQETQYFGPGTRLLVL.

Comments on this clonotype: Being one base from a much bigger clone, this may be a read error. As the CDR3 is not closed by the conserved phenylalanine or tryptophan, this likely results from a read error. The chain is built from TRBV2 and TRBJ1-5, with D hard to call. Trimming took off 6 bases at V and 4 bases at J, with 7 bases between the two ends. The CDR3 spans 12 residues. Per germline, CDR1 SNHLY and CDR2 FYNNEI. As DNA, the CDR3 is TGTGCCAGCAGCGATCGGAATCAGCCCCAGCATCTT. Protein: CASSDRNQPQHL.

This clonotype was seen many times. This rearrangement joins TRBV3-1 to TRBJ1-3, with a tentative D call TRBD1 (6 bases). With 5 bases removed from V and 0 bases from J, the gap between germline ends came to 14 bases. Germline CDR1 and CDR2: LGHDT and YNNKEL (reference sequence). This CDR3 has 16 amino acids. CDR3 sequence: CASSTGTSFSGNTIYF. In DNA, the CDR3 is TGTGCCAGCAGCACCGGGACATCGTTCTCTGGAAACACCATATATTTT.

This clonotype was found many times. V is TRBV29-1 and J is TRBJ2-5; D is uncertain. Germline assignment: CDR1 SQVTM and CDR2 ANQGSEA. Trimming cost V 3 bases and J 1 base, with 3 bases left between them. This CDR3 has 11 residues. In nucleotides, the CDR3 is TGCAGCGTTGACATCCAAGAGACCCAGTACTTC. Translating it yields CSVDIQETQYF.

This clonotype was detected many times. The chain carries TRBV30 and TRBJ1-6, with a tentative D call TRBD1 (5 bases). Germline CDR1 is GTSNPN and CDR2 is SVGIG (reference sequence). This CDR3 has 12 amino acids. The V gene lost 2 bases and the J gene lost 9 bases, with 8 bases spanning the gap. The CDR3 sequence: CAWSTTVSPLHF. The CDR3 DNA reads as TGTGCCTGGAGTACGACAGTTTCACCCCTCCACTTT. Combining the CDR3 with reference TRBV30 and TRBJ1-6 gives the whole variable domain SQTIHQWPATLVQPVGSPLSLECTVEGTSNPNLYWYRQAAGRGLQLLFYSVGIGQISSEVPQNLSASRPQDRQFILSSKKLLLSDSGFYLCAWSTTVSPLHFGNGTRLTVT.

This clonotype came up many times. The chain is built from TRBV30 and TRBJ2-7; 10 nucleotides match TRBD2. Unmatched junction bases numbered 6, after V lost 2 bases and J lost 5 bases. This CDR3 spans 14 amino acids. Germline V gives CDR1 GTSNPN, CDR2 SVGIG (reference sequence). CDR3 sequence (DNA): TGTGCCTGGAGTTCCTCTAGCGGGAGCGACGAGCAGTACTTC. It is translated as CAWSSSSGSDEQYF. Full variable domain (rest looked up from reference TRBV30 and TRBJ2-7): SQTIHQWPATLVQPVGSPLSLECTVEGTSNPNLYWYRQAAGRGLQLLFYSVGIGQISSEVPQNLSASRPQDRQFILSSKKLLLSDSGFYLCAWSSSSGSDEQYFGPGTRLTVT.

This clonotype was observed many times. The rearrangement joins TRBV18 to TRBJ2-2; D gene ambiguous. The CDR3 has 14 amino acids. The germline CDR1 and CDR2 sequences are KGHSH and LQKENI. The ends were cut back, 2 bases at V and 0 bases at J, with 4 bases in the middle. CDR3: CASSPGTNTGELFF. The CDR3, as DNA: TGTGCCAGCTCACCAGGGACGAACACCGGGGAGCTGTTTTTT.

The CDR3 DNA sequence: TGTGCCAGCAGCCAAGATCGGGTAGGGGGCCCAAATTCACCCCTCCACTTT. It translates to CASSQDRVGGPNSPLHF. V usage is TRBV4-2 and J usage is TRBJ1-6; 7 bases fit TRBD1. With V trimmed by 0 bases and J by 7 bases, 9 bases remained unmatched. There are 17 residues in the CDR3. The germline gives CDR1 LGHNA, CDR2 YNFKEQ.

This clonotype was recorded at least ten times. The chain has TRBV6-2 or TRBV6-3 and TRBJ2-1; 8 bases agree with TRBD2. The CDR3 is 16 residues long. The junction had 3 bases not matched to a gene; V was cut back by 1 base and J by 1 base. CDR1 MNHEY and CDR2 SVGEGT come from the germline V gene. The CDR3 here is CASSYWREVSYNEQFF. The CDR3 region has the DNA TGTGCCAGCAGTTACTGGCGGGAGGTATCCTACAATGAGCAGTTCTTC.